This record looks at one TCR beta chain sequence and its context. Its antigen is not identified. PCR amplification relied on 60 Vbeta primers (plus 13 Jbeta primers). Some clones are missing from TCRdb's copy, which holds only in-frame ones; the method was immunoSEQ multiplex PCR. The sample includes about 220,000 clones, roughly 83% of them seen just once. This sample was included in a study of cytomegalovirus exposure and HLA in healthy donors. Study-wide results and caveats: Clonal expansion was found to be greater in HLA-associated TCR beta chains than in equally common others in a later analysis.

The clonotype originates from a boy between 2 and 15 years old in good health and CMV-seronegative. The specimen sequenced was PBMCs.

The CDR3 nucleotides read TGTGCCAGCAGTTTAGGGACAGGGGTCTATGAGCAGTTCTTC. Protein: CASSLGTGVYEQFF. The chain is built from TRBV27 and TRBJ2-1, with 10 positions matching TRBD1. Germline assignment: CDR1 MNHEY and CDR2 SMNVEV (reference sequence). After removal of 2 bases from V and 8 bases from J, the junction contained 3 bases not matched to a gene. The CDR3 is made up of 14 amino acids.